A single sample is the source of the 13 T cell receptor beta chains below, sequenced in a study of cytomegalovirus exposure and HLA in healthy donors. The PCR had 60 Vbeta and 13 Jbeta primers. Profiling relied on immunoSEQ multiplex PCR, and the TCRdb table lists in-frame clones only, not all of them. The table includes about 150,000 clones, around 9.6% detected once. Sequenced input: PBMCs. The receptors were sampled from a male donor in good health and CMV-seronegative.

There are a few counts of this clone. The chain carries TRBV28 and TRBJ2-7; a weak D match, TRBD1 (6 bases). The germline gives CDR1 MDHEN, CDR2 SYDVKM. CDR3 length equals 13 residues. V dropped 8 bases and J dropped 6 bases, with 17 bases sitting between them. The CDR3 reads CASLRGGDAEQYF. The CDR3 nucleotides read TGTGCCAGCCTCCGAGGGGGTGATGCCGAGCAGTACTTC.

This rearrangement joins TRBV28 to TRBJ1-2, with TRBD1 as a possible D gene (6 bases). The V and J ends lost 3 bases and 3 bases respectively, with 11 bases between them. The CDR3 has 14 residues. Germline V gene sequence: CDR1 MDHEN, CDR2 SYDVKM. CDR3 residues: CASSFIQGYYGYTF. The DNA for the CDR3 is TGTGCCAGCAGTTTTATACAGGGCTACTATGGCTACACCTTC.

The DNA of the CDR3 is TGTGCCAGCAGCTCACTACAGGGGAGCACAGATACGCAGTATTTT. Its protein is CASSSLQGSTDTQYF. V usage is TRBV5-5 and J usage is TRBJ2-3, with TRBD1 matching over 7 bases. The CDR3 contains 15 residues. Germline V gene lookup returns CDR1 SGHKS and CDR2 YYEKEE (reference sequence). Trimming took 3 bases from V and 0 from J; bases not matched to a gene: 4. Using reference TRBV5-5 and TRBJ2-3 for the parts outside the CDR3, the full variable domain is DAGVTQSPTHLIKTRGQQVTLRCSPISGHKSVSWYQQVLGQGPQFIFQYYEKEERGRGNFPDRFSARQFPNYSSELNVNALLLGDSALYLCASSSLQGSTDTQYFGPGTRLTVL.

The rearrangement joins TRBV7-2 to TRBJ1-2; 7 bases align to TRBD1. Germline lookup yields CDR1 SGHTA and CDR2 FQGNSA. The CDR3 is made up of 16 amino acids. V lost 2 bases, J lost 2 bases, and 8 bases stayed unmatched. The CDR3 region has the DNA TGTGCCAGCAGCTTAATACCCGACAGGGCCAACTATGGCTACACCTTC. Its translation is CASSLIPDRANYGYTF.

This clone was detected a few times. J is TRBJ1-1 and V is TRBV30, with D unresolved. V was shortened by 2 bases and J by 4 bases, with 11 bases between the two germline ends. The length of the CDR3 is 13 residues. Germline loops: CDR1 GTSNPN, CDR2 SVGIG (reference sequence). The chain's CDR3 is CAWSPGISTEAFF. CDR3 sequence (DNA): TGTGCCTGGAGTCCGGGGATCAGCACTGAAGCTTTCTTT.

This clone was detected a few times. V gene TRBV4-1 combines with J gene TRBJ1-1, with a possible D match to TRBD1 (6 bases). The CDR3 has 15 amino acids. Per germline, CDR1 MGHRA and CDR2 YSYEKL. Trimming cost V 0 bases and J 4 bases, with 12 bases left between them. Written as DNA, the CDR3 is TGCGCCAGCAGCCAAGAACCCACAGGGACCACTGAAGCTTTCTTT. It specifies CASSQEPTGTTEAFF.

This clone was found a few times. The chain's CDR3 is CASSVTSGTSSPNLFHADTQYF. In nucleotides, the CDR3 is TGTGCCAGCAGCGTGACTAGCGGGACTAGCTCGCCCAACCTATTCCACGCAGATACGCAGTATTTT. The J gene is TRBJ2-3, the V gene TRBV7-8; 11 bases map to TRBD2. Germline CDR1 reads SGHVS; CDR2 reads FQNEAQ. There are 22 residues in the CDR3. Germline trimming cut 5 bases from V and 4 bases from J; bases unmatched to any gene: 26.

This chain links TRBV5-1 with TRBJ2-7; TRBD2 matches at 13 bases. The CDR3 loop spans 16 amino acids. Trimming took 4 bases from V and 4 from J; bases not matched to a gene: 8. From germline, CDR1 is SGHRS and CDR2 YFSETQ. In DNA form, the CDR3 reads TGCGCCAGCAGCCAGGGACTAGCGGGATCGTCTTACGAGCAGTACTTC. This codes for CASSQGLAGSSYEQYF.

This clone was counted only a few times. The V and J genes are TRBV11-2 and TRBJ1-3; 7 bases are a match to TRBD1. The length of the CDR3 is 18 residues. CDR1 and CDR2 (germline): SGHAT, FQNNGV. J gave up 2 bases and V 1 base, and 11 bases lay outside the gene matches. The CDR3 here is CASSLGPKTGLPGNTIYF. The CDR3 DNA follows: TGTGCCAGCAGCTTAGGCCCTAAGACAGGGCTTCCTGGAAACACCATATATTTT.

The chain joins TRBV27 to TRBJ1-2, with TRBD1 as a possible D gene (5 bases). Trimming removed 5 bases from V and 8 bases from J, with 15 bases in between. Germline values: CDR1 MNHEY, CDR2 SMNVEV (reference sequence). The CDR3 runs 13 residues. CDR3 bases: TGTGCCAGCAGTCCCCGCCGGGCAGGGGGCTACACCTTC. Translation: CASSPRRAGGYTF.

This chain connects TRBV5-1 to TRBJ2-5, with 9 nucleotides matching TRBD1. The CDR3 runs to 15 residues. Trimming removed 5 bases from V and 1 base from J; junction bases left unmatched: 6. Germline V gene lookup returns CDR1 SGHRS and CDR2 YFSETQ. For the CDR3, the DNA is TGCGCCAGCAGTTCCGGACAGGGGAGCCAAGAGACCCAGTACTTC. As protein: CASSSGQGSQETQYF.

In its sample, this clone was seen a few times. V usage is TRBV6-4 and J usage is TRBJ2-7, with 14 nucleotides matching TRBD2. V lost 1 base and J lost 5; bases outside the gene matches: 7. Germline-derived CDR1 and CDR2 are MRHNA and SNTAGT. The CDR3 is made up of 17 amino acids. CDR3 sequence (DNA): TGTGCCAGCAGTGACTGGGGGACTAGCGGGAGTATCAACGAGCAGTACTTC. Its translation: CASSDWGTSGSINEQYF.

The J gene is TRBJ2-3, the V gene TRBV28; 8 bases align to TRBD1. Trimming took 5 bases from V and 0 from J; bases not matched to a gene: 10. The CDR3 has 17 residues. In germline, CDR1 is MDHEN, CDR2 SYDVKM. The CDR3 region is CASSPIPGQDSTDTQYF. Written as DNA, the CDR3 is TGTGCCAGCAGTCCCATCCCGGGACAGGATAGCACAGATACGCAGTATTTT.